This T cell receptor beta chain was sequenced during a study of blood T cell repertoires in COVID-19. Study information: Nucleic acid was either cDNA or gDNA, and it came from T cells, B-cell-depleted T cells, or PBMCs.

Authors' data handling: Reference gene primer amplification in the assay estimated nucleated cell counts. The data were produced by immunoSEQ multiplex PCR, yet TCRdb's version contains in-frame clones alone and is incomplete. V, J and clone size were drawn from that table, and D and trimming were deduced from the DNA. The sample shows 140,000 to 150,000 clones, approximately 81% of them seen only once. Worth noting for this clone: At the DNA level, this CDR3 is encoded by other sequences in the same sample as well.

V dropped 4 bases and J dropped 2 bases, with 8 bases sitting between them. The CDR3 is made up of 13 amino acids. Germline CDR1 is KGHDR and CDR2 is SFDVKD. Sequences were obtained from peripheral blood. The source is a human donor in a cohort sampled during active COVID-19. The rearrangement joins TRBV24-1 to TRBJ2-7; maybe TRBD1 (6 bases). For the CDR3, the DNA is TGTGCCACCAGTGACACAGGGACCTACGAGCAGTACTTC. It translates to CATSDTGTYEQYF.